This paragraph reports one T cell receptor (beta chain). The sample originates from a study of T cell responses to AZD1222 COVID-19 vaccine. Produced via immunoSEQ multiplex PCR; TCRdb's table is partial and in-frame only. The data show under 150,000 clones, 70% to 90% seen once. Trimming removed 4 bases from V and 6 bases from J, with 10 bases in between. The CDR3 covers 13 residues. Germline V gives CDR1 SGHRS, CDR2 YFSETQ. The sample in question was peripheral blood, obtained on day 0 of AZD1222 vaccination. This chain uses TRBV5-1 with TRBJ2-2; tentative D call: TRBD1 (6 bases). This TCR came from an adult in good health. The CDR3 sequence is CASSPKGAGELFF. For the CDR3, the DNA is TGCGCCAGCAGCCCGAAGGGGGCCGGGGAGCTGTTTTTT.